Listed below are T cell receptor beta chains from one sample, sequenced in a study of CD8 T cells in ankylosing spondylitis. MiXCR, applied by TCRdb to the 5' RACE reads, yields one record per CDR3 protein. Among roughly 700,000 distinct CDR3 sequences listed, over 15% were seen once. The sample comprised blood, either unsorted or a sorted T cell fraction (not recorded which). Receptors were obtained from a male donor with ankylosing spondylitis. CDR3s include the opening cysteine and the closing phenylalanine or tryptophan. A D gene is named only where the DNA matches it firmly. Clone size appears in some rows only: once, few, many, or a class for an expanded clone.

cdr3_aa: CSVQTGVDTQYF
cdr3_nt: TGCAGCGTCCAAACAGGGGTAGATACGCAGTATTTT
j_call: TRBJ2-3
v_call: TRBV29-1
clone_size: NA
d_call: TRBD1

cdr3_aa: CASSLEGRGSYF
cdr3_nt: TGCGCCAGCAGCTTGGAGGGGCGCGGCTCGTACTTC
j_call: TRBJ2-7
v_call: TRBV5-1
clone_size: NA
d_call: NA

cdr3_aa: CSSLGATGELFF
cdr3_nt: TGCAGCTCTCTCGGGGCTACCGGGGAGCTGTTTTTT
j_call: TRBJ2-2
v_call: TRBV29-1
clone_size: NA
d_call: NA

cdr3_aa: CASRDGELFF
cdr3_nt: TGTGCCAGCAGGGACGGGGAGCTGTTTTTT
j_call: TRBJ2-2
v_call: TRBV6-2/TRBV6-3
clone_size: NA
d_call: NA

cdr3_aa: CASSQRWDRVGNEQFF
cdr3_nt: TGTGCCAGCAGCCAAAGGTGGGACAGGGTGGGGAATGAGCAGTTCTTC
j_call: TRBJ2-1
v_call: TRBV7-2
clone_size: NA
d_call: TRBD1

cdr3_aa: CASSFRGLGEAFF
cdr3_nt: TGTGCCAGCAGTTTTCGAGGGTTAGGTGAAGCTTTCTTT
j_call: TRBJ1-1
v_call: TRBV28
clone_size: NA
d_call: NA

cdr3_aa: CSASPTWETQYF
cdr3_nt: TGCAGTGCTAGTCCCACATGGGAGACCCAGTACTTC
j_call: TRBJ2-5
v_call: TRBV20-1
clone_size: NA
d_call: NA

cdr3_aa: CASSQQGAVQPQHF
cdr3_nt: TGTGCCAGCAGCCAACAGGGGGCGGTTCAGCCCCAGCATTTT
j_call: TRBJ1-5
v_call: TRBV4-2
clone_size: NA
d_call: TRBD1

cdr3_aa: CASSYSNSGTSSPLHF
cdr3_nt: TGTGCCAGCAGTTACTCGAATTCGGGTACCAGTTCACCCCTCCACTTT
j_call: TRBJ1-6
v_call: TRBV6-5
clone_size: few
d_call: NA

cdr3_aa: CASSRTGITEAFF
cdr3_nt: TGTGCCAGCAGCCGGACAGGGATTACTGAAGCTTTCTTT
j_call: TRBJ1-1
v_call: TRBV27
clone_size: many
d_call: TRBD1

cdr3_aa: CASSLGSPDTQYF
cdr3_nt: TGTGCCAGCAGCTTAGGCTCACCAGATACGCAGTATTTT
j_call: TRBJ2-3
v_call: TRBV27
clone_size: many
d_call: NA

cdr3_aa: CSASAGNYEQYF
cdr3_nt: TGCAGTGCTTCTGCAGGGAACTACGAGCAGTACTTC
j_call: TRBJ2-7
v_call: TRBV20-1
clone_size: few
d_call: NA

cdr3_aa: CATSRDSQPQHF
cdr3_nt: TGTGCCACCAGCAGAGATTCCCAGCCCCAGCATTTT
j_call: TRBJ1-5
v_call: TRBV15
clone_size: few
d_call: NA

cdr3_aa: CASEGGSSYNEQFF
cdr3_nt: TGCGCCAGCGAGGGCGGTAGCTCCTACAATGAGCAGTTCTTC
j_call: TRBJ2-1
v_call: TRBV5-1
clone_size: few
d_call: NA

cdr3_aa: CASSQAPSFNYGYTF
cdr3_nt: TGCGCCAGCAGCCAAGCTCCATCGTTCAACTATGGCTACACCTTC
j_call: TRBJ1-2
v_call: TRBV4-1
clone_size: NA
d_call: NA

cdr3_aa: CASSTGTPRTGELFF
cdr3_nt: TGTGCCAGCAGCACTGGGACCCCCCGCACCGGGGAGCTGTTTTTT
j_call: TRBJ2-2
v_call: TRBV27
clone_size: NA
d_call: NA

cdr3_aa: CASSLGSGGAGEQFF
cdr3_nt: TGTGCCAGCAGTTTAGGTAGCGGGGGGGCCGGTGAGCAGTTCTTC
j_call: TRBJ2-1
v_call: TRBV12-3/TRBV12-4
clone_size: few
d_call: TRBD2